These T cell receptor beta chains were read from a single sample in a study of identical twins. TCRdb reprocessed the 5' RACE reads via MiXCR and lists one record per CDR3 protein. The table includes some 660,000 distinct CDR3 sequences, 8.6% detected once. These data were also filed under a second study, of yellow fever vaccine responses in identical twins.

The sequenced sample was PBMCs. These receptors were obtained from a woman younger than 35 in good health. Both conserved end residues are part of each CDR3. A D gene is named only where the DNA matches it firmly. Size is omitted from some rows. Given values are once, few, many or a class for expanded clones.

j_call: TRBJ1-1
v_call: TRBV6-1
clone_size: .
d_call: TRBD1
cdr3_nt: TGTGCCAGCAGCATCCGGGACAGCGACACTGAAGCTTTCTTT
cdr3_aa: CASSIRDSDTEAFF

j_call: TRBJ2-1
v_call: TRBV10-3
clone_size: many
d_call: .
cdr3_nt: TGTGCCATCAGTGACCCCGGGGGGCCGGTCTCCTACAATGAGCAGTTCTTC
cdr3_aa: CAISDPGGPVSYNEQFF

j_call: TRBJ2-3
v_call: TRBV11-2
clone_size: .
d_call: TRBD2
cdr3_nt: TGTGCCAGCAGCTCCCTAGCGGGGGGGCTTGCAGATACGCAGTATTTT
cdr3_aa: CASSSLAGGLADTQYF

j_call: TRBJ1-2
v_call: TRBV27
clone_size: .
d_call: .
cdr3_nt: TGTGCCAGCAGTTTAGGACCTTTAATGGGTGGCTACACCTTC
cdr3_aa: CASSLGPLMGGYTF

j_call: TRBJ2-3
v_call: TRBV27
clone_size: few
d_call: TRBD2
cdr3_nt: TGTGCCAGCAGTTTTTCGACTAGCGGGGGGGCAGATACGCAGTATTTT
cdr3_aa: CASSFSTSGGADTQYF

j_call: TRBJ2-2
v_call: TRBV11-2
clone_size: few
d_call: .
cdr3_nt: TGTGCCAGCAGCTCGCTCCGGGGGTGGGGGGAGCTGTTTTTT
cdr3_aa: CASSSLRGWGELFF

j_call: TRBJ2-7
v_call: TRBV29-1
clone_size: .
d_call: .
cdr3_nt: TGCAGCGCCGGAGGGGGGAGGGGATCCTACGAGCAGTACTTC
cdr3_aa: CSAGGGRGSYEQYF

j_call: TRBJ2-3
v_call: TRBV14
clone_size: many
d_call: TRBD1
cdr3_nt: TGTGCCAGCAGCCAACCCCAGGGGGACACAGATACGCAGTATTTT
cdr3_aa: CASSQPQGDTDTQYF

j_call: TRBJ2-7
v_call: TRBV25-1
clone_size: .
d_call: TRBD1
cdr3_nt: TGTGCCAGCAGTGAAAGTCCGAGGGGACAGTCCTACGAGCAGTACTTC
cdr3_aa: CASSESPRGQSYEQYF

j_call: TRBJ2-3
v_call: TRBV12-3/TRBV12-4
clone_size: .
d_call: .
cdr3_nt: TGTGCCAGCAGCGGTGTTTTGGGGCTCGCAGATACGCAGTATTTT
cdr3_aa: CASSGVLGLADTQYF

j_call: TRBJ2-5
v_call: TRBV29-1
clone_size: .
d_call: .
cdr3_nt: TGCAGCGTTGAGGTCGATAGGAGGGGGCCCCAAGAGACCCAGTACTTC
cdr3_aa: CSVEVDRRGPQETQYF

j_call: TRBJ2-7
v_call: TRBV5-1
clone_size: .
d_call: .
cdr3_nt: TGCGCCAGCAGCCGGGGGGACAGACCTTACGAGCAGTACTTC
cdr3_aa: CASSRGDRPYEQYF

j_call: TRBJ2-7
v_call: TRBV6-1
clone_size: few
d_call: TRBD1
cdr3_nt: TGTGCCTACAGACAGGGTGGCACCTACGAGCAGTACTTC
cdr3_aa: CAYRQGGTYEQYF

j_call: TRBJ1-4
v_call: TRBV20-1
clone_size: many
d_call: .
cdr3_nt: TGCAGTGCTCTTTCGACTGGGAAACTGTTTTTT
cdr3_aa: CSALSTGKLFF

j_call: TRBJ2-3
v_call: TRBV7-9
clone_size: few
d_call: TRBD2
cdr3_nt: TGTGCCAGCAGCTTCCAGACTAGCGGGGCCTACACAGATACGCAGTATTTT
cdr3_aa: CASSFQTSGAYTDTQYF

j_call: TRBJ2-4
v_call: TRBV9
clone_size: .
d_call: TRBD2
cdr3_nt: TGTGCCAGCAGCGTAGGCGGGGGGGCATCAAACATTCAGTACTTC
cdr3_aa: CASSVGGGASNIQYF

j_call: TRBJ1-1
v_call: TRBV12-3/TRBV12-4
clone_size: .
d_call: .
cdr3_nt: TGTGCCAGCAGTGGGTGGGGGCAGTGGACTGAAGCTTTCTTT
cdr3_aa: CASSGWGQWTEAFF

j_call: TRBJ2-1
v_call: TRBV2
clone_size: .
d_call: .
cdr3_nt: TGTGCCATCACCATTATGTCTAGCCGAACTTTAGTTTACAATGAGCAGTTCTTC
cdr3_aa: CAITIMSSRTLVYNEQFF

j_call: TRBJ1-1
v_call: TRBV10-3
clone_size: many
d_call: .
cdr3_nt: TGTGCCATCAGTGATTATCAGGGGCAAGTGAACACTGAAGCTTTCTTT
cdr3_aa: CAISDYQGQVNTEAFF

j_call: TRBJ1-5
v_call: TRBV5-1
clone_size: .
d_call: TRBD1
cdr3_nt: TGCGCCAGCAGCTTGATCGCAGGGGGCGAACAGCCCCAGCATTTT
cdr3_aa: CASSLIAGGEQPQHF

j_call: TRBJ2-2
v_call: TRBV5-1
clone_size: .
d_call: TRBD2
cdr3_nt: TGCGCCAGCAGCTTGCCCCTGAGCGGGAGAATCCCCGGGGAGCTGTTTTTT
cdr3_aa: CASSLPLSGRIPGELFF

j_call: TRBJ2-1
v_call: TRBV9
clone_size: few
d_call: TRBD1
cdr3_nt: TGTGCCAGCAGCGTAGACGTAGGGGGACAGAGATACAATGAGCAGTTCTTC
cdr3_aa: CASSVDVGGQRYNEQFF

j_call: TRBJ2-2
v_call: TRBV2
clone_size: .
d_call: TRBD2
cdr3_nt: TGTGCCAGCAGTGTACTAGCGGGAGGTACCGGGGAGCTGTTTTTT
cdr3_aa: CASSVLAGGTGELFF

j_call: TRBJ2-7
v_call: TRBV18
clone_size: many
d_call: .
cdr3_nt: TGTGCCAGCAGCCCGAAGGGCTCCTACGAGCAGTACTTC
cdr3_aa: CASSPKGSYEQYF

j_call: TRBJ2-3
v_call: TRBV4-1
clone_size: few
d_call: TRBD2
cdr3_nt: TGCGCCAGCAGCCCCTCGGGTAGCGGGGGCCACACAGATACGCAGTATTTT
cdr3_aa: CASSPSGSGGHTDTQYF

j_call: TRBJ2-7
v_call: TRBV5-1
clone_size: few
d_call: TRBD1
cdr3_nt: TGCGCCAGCAGCACGCGACAGGGTGAAGGGTACGAGCAGTACTTC
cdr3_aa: CASSTRQGEGYEQYF

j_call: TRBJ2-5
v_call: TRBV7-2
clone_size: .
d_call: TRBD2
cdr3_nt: TGTGCCAGCAGCTTAGCCTCCCTGGGACTAGCGGGAGGTCCGCGCTTC
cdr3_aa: CASSLASLGLAGGPRF

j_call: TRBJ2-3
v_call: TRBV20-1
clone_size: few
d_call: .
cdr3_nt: TGCAGTGCTAGGACGTCAGGGGACACAGATACGCAGTATTTT
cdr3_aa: CSARTSGDTDTQYF

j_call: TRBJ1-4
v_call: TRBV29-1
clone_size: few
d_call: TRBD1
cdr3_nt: TGCAGCGTCAGGGGGGGGAATAATGAAAAACTGTTTTTT
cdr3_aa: CSVRGGNNEKLFF

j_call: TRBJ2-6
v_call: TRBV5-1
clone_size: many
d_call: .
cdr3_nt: TGCGCCAGCAGTTTGAGGGCAGCCACTGGGGCCAACGTCCTGACTTTC
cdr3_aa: CASSLRAATGANVLTF

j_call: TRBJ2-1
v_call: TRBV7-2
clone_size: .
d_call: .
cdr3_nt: TGTGCCAGCAGCCCCGTTCGGGAATACAATGAGCAGTTCTTC
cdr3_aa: CASSPVREYNEQFF

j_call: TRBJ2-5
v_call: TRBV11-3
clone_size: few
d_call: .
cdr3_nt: TGTGCCAGCAGCAACTCCCGCGGGTTAGGGCAACAAGAGACCCAGTACTTC
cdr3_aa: CASSNSRGLGQQETQYF

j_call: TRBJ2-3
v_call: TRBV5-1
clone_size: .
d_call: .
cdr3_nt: TGCGCCAGCAGCGCCAGACACACAGATACGCAGTATTTT
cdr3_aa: CASSARHTDTQYF

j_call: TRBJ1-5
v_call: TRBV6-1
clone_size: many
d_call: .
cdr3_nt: TGTGCCAGCAAAAGGGAAAATAGGGGGGATCAGCCCCAGCATTTT
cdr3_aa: CASKRENRGDQPQHF

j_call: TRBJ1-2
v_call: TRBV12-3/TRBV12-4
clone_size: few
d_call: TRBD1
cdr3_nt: TGTGCCAGCAGCTCCCCCGGGACAGGGGGCAGAGGCTACACCTTC
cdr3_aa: CASSSPGTGGRGYTF

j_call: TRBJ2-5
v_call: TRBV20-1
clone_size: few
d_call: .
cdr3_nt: TGCAGTGCTCCCTATACCGTGGGGGAAGAGACCCAGTACTTC
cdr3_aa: CSAPYTVGEETQYF

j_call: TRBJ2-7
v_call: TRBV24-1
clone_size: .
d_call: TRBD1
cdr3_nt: TGTGCCACCAGTGACGGGGACAGTTCCTACGAGCAGTACTTC
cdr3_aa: CATSDGDSSYEQYF

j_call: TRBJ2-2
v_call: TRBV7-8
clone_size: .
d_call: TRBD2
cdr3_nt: TGTGCCAGCAGCTTAAGGACTAGCGTCCTCAAGAACACCGGGGAGCTGTTTTTT
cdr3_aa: CASSLRTSVLKNTGELFF

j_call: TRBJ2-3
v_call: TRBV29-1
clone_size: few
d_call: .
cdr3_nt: TGCAGCGTTGTACCGGACAACCCAGATACGCAGTATTTT
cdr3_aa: CSVVPDNPDTQYF

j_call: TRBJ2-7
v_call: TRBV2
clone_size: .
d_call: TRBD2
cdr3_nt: TGTGCCAGCAGTGAACGGTCTAGCGGCACCTACGAGCAGTACTTC
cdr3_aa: CASSERSSGTYEQYF

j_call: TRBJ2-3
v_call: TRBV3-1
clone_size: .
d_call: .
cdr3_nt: TGTGCCAGCAGCCAAGGGACCATAGCTTCCGATACGCAGTATTTT
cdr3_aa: CASSQGTIASDTQYF

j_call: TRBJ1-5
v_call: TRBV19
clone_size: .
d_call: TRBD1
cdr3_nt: TGTGCCAGTAGCCCGACAGGGGCTCAGCCCCAGCATTTT
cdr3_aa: CASSPTGAQPQHF

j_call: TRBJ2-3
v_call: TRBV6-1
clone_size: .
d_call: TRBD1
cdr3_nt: TGTGCCAGCAGTGCCACCGGGACAGGGAGCACAGATACGCAGTATTTT
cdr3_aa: CASSATGTGSTDTQYF

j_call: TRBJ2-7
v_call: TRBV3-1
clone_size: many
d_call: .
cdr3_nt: TGTGCCAGCAGCCAAGATTTCCAACTCCGGGAGCAGTACTTC
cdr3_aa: CASSQDFQLREQYF

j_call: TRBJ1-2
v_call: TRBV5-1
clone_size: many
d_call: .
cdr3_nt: TGCGCCAGCAGCTTGCGGGCAGACATCTATGGCTACACCTTC
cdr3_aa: CASSLRADIYGYTF

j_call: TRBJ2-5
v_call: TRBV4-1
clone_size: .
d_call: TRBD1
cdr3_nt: TGCGCCAGCAGCCAAGGTCCCACAGGGGGGAAAGAGACCCAGTACTTC
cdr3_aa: CASSQGPTGGKETQYF

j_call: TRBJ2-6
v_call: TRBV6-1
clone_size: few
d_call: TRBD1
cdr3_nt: TGTGCCAGCAGCCGCGATCCCGGGACAGGGACTGGGGCCAACGTCCTGACTTTC
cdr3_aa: CASSRDPGTGTGANVLTF

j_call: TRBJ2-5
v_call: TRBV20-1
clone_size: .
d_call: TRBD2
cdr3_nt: TGCAGTGCTAGGGGGACCTCCGGGACTAGCGGGGAGACCCAGTACTTC
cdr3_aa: CSARGTSGTSGETQYF

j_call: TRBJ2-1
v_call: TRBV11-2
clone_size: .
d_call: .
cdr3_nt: TGTGCCAGCATCATCACACGGGAAGGGAGTGACAATGAGCAGTTCTTC
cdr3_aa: CASIITREGSDNEQFF

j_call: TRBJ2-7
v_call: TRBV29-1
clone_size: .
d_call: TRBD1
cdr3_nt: TGCAGCGTTGAGATGGGACAGAGATACGAGCAGTACTTC
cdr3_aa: CSVEMGQRYEQYF